Shown below are 27 T cell receptor beta chains from a single sample sequenced in a study of cytomegalovirus exposure and HLA in healthy donors. Primers included in the PCR were 60 Vbeta and 13 Jbeta primers. The table came from immunoSEQ multiplex PCR; TCRdb's copy has only in-frame clones and leaves some out. This sample carries roughly 200,000 clones, 70% to 90% of them seen once, and the ten largest clones take over 2%. Input material: PBMCs. The receptor set was obtained from a woman between 50 and 59 years old in good health and CMV-seronegative.

The CDR3 here is CASSQEEAEAGSYEQYF. The CDR3 nucleotides are TGTGCCAGCAGCCAAGAGGAGGCTGAAGCGGGTTCCTACGAGCAGTACTTC. The rearrangement links TRBV4-2 to TRBJ2-7; TRBD2 might be the D (6 bases). V lost 0 bases and J 1 base, leaving 16 bases between the germline ends. Germline V gives CDR1 LGHNA, CDR2 YNFKEQ. The CDR3 loop spans 17 amino acids.

The chain recombines TRBV2 with TRBJ2-2, with TRBD2 matching 9 bases. The CDR3 extends over 15 amino acids. Germline loops: CDR1 SNHLY, CDR2 FYNNEI. The V segment lost 4 bases and the J segment 3 bases; nucleotides outside the gene matches: 3. The CDR3 here is CASSVLAGDTGELFF. The CDR3 DNA reads TGTGCCAGCAGTGTTTTAGCGGGAGACACCGGGGAGCTGTTTTTT.

The V gene is TRBV28, the J gene TRBJ2-5, with TRBD2 identical over 7 bases. This CDR3 spans 14 amino acids. The trim removed 2 bases at V and 5 bases at J, leaving 5 bases unmatched. Germline CDR1 is MDHEN and CDR2 is SYDVKM. The CDR3 loop is CASSLTGGHETQYF. The DNA for the CDR3 is TGTGCCAGCAGTTTAACGGGAGGTCACGAGACCCAGTACTTC.

The rearrangement joins TRBV5-4 to TRBJ2-5; TRBD2 matches at 10 bases. CDR3 size: 16 residues. Germline CDR1 is SGHNT and CDR2 is YYREEE (reference sequence). V lost 3 bases and J lost 5; bases outside the gene matches: 10. Here the CDR3 DNA reads TGTGCCAGCAGCTACGGGACTAGCGCACCGGGGGAGACCCAGTACTTC. It is translated as CASSYGTSAPGETQYF.

The chain employs TRBV28 and TRBJ1-1; D is unresolved. V was pared by 5 bases and J by 4 bases, with 8 bases between. Germline loops: CDR1 MDHEN, CDR2 SYDVKM. The CDR3 sequence is 12 residues long. Here the CDR3 reads CASSIVPTEAFF. The CDR3 DNA follows: TGTGCCAGCAGTATAGTCCCCACTGAAGCTTTCTTT. Variable domain in full (rest from reference TRBV28 and TRBJ1-1): DVKVTQSSRYLVKRTGEKVFLECVQDMDHENMFWYRQDPGLGLRLIYFSYDVKMKEKGDIPEGYSVSREKKERFSLILESASTNQTSMYLCASSIVPTEAFFGQGTRLTVV.

The genes are TRBV10-2 and TRBJ2-7; 10 positions agree with TRBD2. CDR1 and CDR2 (germline): WSHSY, SAAADI. V lost 6 bases to trimming and J lost 2 bases; unmatched junction nucleotides: 4. CDR3 length: 14 amino acids. The CDR3 region is CASRDSGRAYEQYF. The DNA of the CDR3 is TGCGCCAGCAGAGACAGCGGGAGGGCCTACGAGCAGTACTTC.

The V gene is TRBV28, the J gene TRBJ2-7; D not certain. The V and J ends lost 4 bases and 6 bases respectively, with 13 bases between them. The CDR3 spans 13 residues. Germline CDR1 is MDHEN and CDR2 is SYDVKM. CDR3 in DNA: TGTGCCAGCAGTTCCCGCCCCCCGGTCGAGCAGTACTTC. Its protein is CASSSRPPVEQYF.

V is TRBV18 and J is TRBJ1-5, with D maybe TRBD1 (6 bases). V was pared by 6 bases and J by 3 bases, with 12 bases between. The CDR3 contains 14 residues. Germline loops: CDR1 KGHSH, CDR2 LQKENI. DNA for the CDR3: TGTGCCAGCTCGCTGGACAGCAACAATCAGCCCCAGCATTTT. Residues: CASSLDSNNQPQHF.

The chain couples TRBV28 to TRBJ2-3; a weak D match, TRBD2 (6 bases). The CDR3 has 14 amino acids. Trimming stripped 5 bases from V and 6 bases from J, with 15 bases between. Germline loops: CDR1 MDHEN, CDR2 SYDVKM. CDR3 residues: CASSPGGALDTQYF. CDR3 bases: TGTGCCAGCAGTCCAGGAGGGGCGCTCGATACGCAGTATTTT.

The chain uses TRBV5-1 and TRBJ2-5; TRBD1 agrees at 7 bases. The CDR3 spans 13 residues. The V gene's germline CDR1 is SGHRS and CDR2 YFSETQ. Germline trimming cut 4 bases from V and 2 bases from J; bases unmatched to any gene: 2. For the CDR3, the DNA is TGCGCCAGCAGCGGACAGGCTCAAGAGACCCAGTACTTC. Its translation is CASSGQAQETQYF.

The chain's CDR3 is CASSLAPGVNYGYTF. In nucleotides, the CDR3 is TGCGCCAGCAGCTTGGCACCGGGGGTGAACTATGGCTACACCTTC. The chain has TRBV5-1 and TRBJ1-2; D is perhaps TRBD1 (5 bases). The germline V gene encodes CDR1 SGHRS and CDR2 YFSETQ. Trimming pared 0 bases from V and 2 bases from J, leaving 11 bases between. The CDR3 totals 15 residues.

The J gene is TRBJ1-6, the V gene TRBV18; no clear D. The CDR3 loop spans 13 amino acids. Germline CDR1 and CDR2: KGHSH and LQKENI. Trimming took off 7 bases at V and 8 bases at J, with 12 bases between the two ends. The CDR3 bases are TGTGCCAGCTGCATTATTGAGGATTCACCCCTCCACTTT. Its translation is CASCIIEDSPLHF.

The V and J genes are TRBV19 and TRBJ2-4; a weak D match, TRBD1 (6 bases). Germline V gene sequence: CDR1 LNHDA, CDR2 SQIVND (reference sequence). This CDR3 is 15 amino acids long. Between the trimmed V and J ends, which lost 7 bases and 1 base, there was a span of 14 bases. CDR3 region: CASTKGDRAKNIQYF. The CDR3 region has the DNA TGTGCCAGTACCAAGGGGGATAGGGCCAAAAACATTCAGTACTTC.

Worth noting for this clone: The sample contains more than one DNA sequence encoding this CDR3. The chain employs TRBV28 and TRBJ2-7; 14 positions match TRBD2. The CDR3 is 15 residues long. Trimming at V came to 5 bases and at J to 3 bases, leaving 3 bases not matched to a gene. Germline V lookup: CDR1 MDHEN, CDR2 SYDVKM. The chain's CDR3 is CASSLGTSGSYEQYF. CDR3 nucleotide sequence: TGTGCCAGCAGTCTTGGGACTAGCGGGAGCTACGAGCAGTACTTC.

V and J are TRBV7-9 and TRBJ1-2; perhaps TRBD1 as D (6 bases). The V and J ends lost 3 bases and 8 bases respectively, with 19 bases between them. The CDR3 runs to 15 residues. Germline assignment: CDR1 SEHNR and CDR2 FQNEAQ (reference sequence). The CDR3 bases are TGTGCCAGCAGCTTGACAGGTGGTGCCGGTGTCGGCTACACCTTC. Protein product: CASSLTGGAGVGYTF.

The V and J genes are TRBV27 and TRBJ2-1; 7 nucleotides align to TRBD1. This CDR3 has 14 residues. Trimming at V came to 2 bases and at J to 2 bases, leaving 0 bases not matched to a gene. Germline V CDR1 and CDR2: MNHEY, SMNVEV (reference sequence). In DNA form, the CDR3 reads TGTGCCAGCAGTTTAGGGACAGCCTACAATGAGCAGTTCTTC. It yields the protein CASSLGTAYNEQFF.

CDR3 amino acids: CASTLAHYNEQFF. CDR3 sequence (DNA): TGTGCCAGCACCTTAGCTCATTACAATGAGCAGTTCTTC. This rearrangement joins TRBV2 to TRBJ2-1; D not certain. CDR3 length equals 13 residues. Per germline, CDR1 SNHLY and CDR2 FYNNEI. Between the trimmed V and J ends, which lost 7 bases and 4 bases, there was a span of 11 bases. The full variable domain, rest sourced from reference TRBV2 and TRBJ2-1, is EPEVTQTPSHQVTQMGQEVILRCVPISNHLYFYWYRQILGQKVEFLVSFYNNEISEKSEIFDDQFSVERPDGSNFTLKIRSTKLEDSAMYFCASTLAHYNEQFFGPGTRLTVL.

This clone has just one count. The genes are TRBV25-1 and TRBJ2-1, with TRBD1 as a possible D gene (6 bases). The CDR3 has 14 residues. Germline CDR1 and CDR2: MGHDK and SYGVNS. The V and J ends lost 1 base and 6 bases respectively, with 10 bases between them. The DNA for the CDR3 is TGTGCCAGCAGTGAATTGTCAGGGGTCAATGAGCAGTTCTTC. Translation gives CASSELSGVNEQFF.

The V call is TRBV20-1, the J call TRBJ1-1; D remains unclear. The germline V gene encodes CDR1 DFQATT and CDR2 SNEGSKA (reference sequence). V was shortened by 1 base and J by 7 bases, with 7 bases between the two germline ends. The CDR3 totals 11 residues. CDR3 sequence reads: CSARGGREAFF. The CDR3 nucleotides are TGCAGTGCTAGAGGCGGCCGTGAAGCTTTCTTT.

The CDR3 here is CASSSRGQGAYEQYF. In DNA, the CDR3 is TGTGCCAGCAGCTCCCGGGGACAGGGGGCCTACGAGCAGTACTTC. The V and J genes are TRBV7-6 and TRBJ2-7, with TRBD1 matching 11 bases. Germline-derived CDR1 and CDR2 are SGHVS and FNYEAQ. Trimming cost V 4 bases and J 2 bases; bases outside gene matches: 4. The CDR3 extends over 15 amino acids.

This clone was recorded once. The chain has TRBV2 and TRBJ2-5, with 7 bases matching TRBD1. The germline V gene has CDR1 SNHLY and CDR2 FYNNEI. The CDR3 totals 14 residues. Trimming took 7 bases from V and 2 from J; bases not matched to a gene: 7. CDR3 DNA: TGTGCCAGCAAGGACGGGACAGCTCAAGAGACCCAGTACTTC. Amino acids: CASKDGTAQETQYF.

The chain carries TRBV19 and TRBJ2-1; 12 positions agree with TRBD2. The CDR3 has 16 amino acids. With 6 bases clipped from V and 3 bases from J, the junction kept 6 bases outside the gene matches. Per the germline V gene, CDR1 is LNHDA and CDR2 is SQIVND (reference sequence). CDR3 loop: CASRASGRGNYNEQFF. CDR3 in DNA: TGTGCCAGTAGGGCTAGCGGGAGGGGGAACTACAATGAGCAGTTCTTC. The full variable domain, with the rest looked up from reference TRBV19 and TRBJ2-1, is DGGITQSPKYLFRKEGQNVTLSCEQNLNHDAMYWYRQDPGQGLRLIYYSQIVNDFQKGDIAEGYSVSREKKESFPLTVTSAQKNPTAFYLCASRASGRGNYNEQFFGPGTRLTVL.

Worth noting for this clone: Relative to the germline gene, one junction end is altered; a read error may explain this. The chain links TRBV7-9 to TRBJ1-1; D perhaps matches TRBD1 (5 bases). The CDR3 loop spans 11 amino acids. The germline CDR1 and CDR2 sequences are SEHNR and FQNEAQ (reference sequence). Here the CDR3 reads CSSSFQGEAFF. CDR3 sequence (DNA): TGTTCCAGCAGCTTTCAGGGTGAAGCTTTCTTT.

The chain is built from TRBV27 and TRBJ1-3; D not resolved. Trimming shortened V by 6 bases and J by 0 bases, and 12 bases separated the two germline ends. This CDR3 is 15 amino acids long. CDR1 and CDR2 from the germline V gene are MNHEY and SMNVEV (reference sequence). For the CDR3, the DNA is TGTGCCAGCAGCCCCTTGGGCAGCTCTGGAAACACCATATATTTT. This sequence encodes CASSPLGSSGNTIYF.

For this clone: A read error may produce the germline difference seen at one junction end. The CDR3 DNA follows: TGCGCTAGCAGCCAAGAGGCAGGGCAGAACACTGAAGCTTTCTTT. Translated: CASSQEAGQNTEAFF. The chain links TRBV4-1 to TRBJ1-1; tentatively, D is TRBD1 (5 bases). Per the germline V gene, CDR1 is MGHRA and CDR2 is YSYEKL. There are 15 residues in the CDR3.

The V gene is TRBV19, the J gene TRBJ2-3; D is possibly TRBD2 (5 bases). The CDR3 has 18 amino acids. V lost 1 base and J lost 2, with 19 bases in between. CDR1 is LNHDA and CDR2 is SQIVND in the germline V gene (reference sequence). CDR3 protein: CASSIGSRRGWVTDTQYF. CDR3 nucleotides: TGTGCCAGTAGTATAGGAAGTCGCCGGGGTTGGGTCACAGATACGCAGTATTTT.

Here the CDR3 reads CASSHGDITHEQYF. The CDR3 DNA sequence: TGTGCCAGCTCCCACGGGGATATTACCCACGAGCAGTACTTC. The V and J genes are TRBV18 and TRBJ2-7, with a weak D call TRBD2 (5 bases). Germline CDR1 is KGHSH and CDR2 is LQKENI. The germline V and J ends were trimmed by 6 bases and 5 bases, with 17 bases remaining between them. The CDR3 totals 14 residues.